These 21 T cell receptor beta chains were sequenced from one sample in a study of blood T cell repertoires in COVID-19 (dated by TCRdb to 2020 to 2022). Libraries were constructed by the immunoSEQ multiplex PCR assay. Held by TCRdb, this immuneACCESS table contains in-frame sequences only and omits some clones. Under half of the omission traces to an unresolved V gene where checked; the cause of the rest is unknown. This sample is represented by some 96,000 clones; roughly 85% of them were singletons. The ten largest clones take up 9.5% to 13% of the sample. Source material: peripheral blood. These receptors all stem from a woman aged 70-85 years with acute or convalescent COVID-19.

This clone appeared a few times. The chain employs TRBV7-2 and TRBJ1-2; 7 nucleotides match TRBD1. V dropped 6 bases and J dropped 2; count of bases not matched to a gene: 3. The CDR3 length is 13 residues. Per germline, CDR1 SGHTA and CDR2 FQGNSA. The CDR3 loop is CASSTGENYGYTF. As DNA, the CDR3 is TGTGCCAGCAGTACAGGGGAGAACTATGGCTACACCTTC.

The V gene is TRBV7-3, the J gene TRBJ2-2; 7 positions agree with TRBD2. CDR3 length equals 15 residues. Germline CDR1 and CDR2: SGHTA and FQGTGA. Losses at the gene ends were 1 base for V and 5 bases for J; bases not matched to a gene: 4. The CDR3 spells CASSLRQGGTGELFF. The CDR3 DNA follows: TGTGCCAGCAGCTTAAGGCAGGGAGGGACCGGGGAGCTGTTTTTT.

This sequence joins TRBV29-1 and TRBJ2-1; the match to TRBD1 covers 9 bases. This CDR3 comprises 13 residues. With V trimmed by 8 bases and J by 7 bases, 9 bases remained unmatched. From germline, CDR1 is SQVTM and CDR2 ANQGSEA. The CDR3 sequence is CSSGQGITNEQFF. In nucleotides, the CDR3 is TGCAGCTCGGGACAGGGAATCACGAATGAGCAGTTCTTC.

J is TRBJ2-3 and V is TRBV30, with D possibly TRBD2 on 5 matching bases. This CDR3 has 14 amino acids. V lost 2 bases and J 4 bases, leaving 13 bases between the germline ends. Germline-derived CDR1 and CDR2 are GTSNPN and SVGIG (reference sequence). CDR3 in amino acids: CAWSSKARADTQYF. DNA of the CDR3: TGTGCCTGGAGTTCAAAAGCGAGGGCAGATACGCAGTATTTT. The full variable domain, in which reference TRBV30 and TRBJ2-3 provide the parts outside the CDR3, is SQTIHQWPATLVQPVGSPLSLECTVEGTSNPNLYWYRQAAGRGLQLLFYSVGIGQISSEVPQNLSASRPQDRQFILSSKKLLLSDSGFYLCAWSSKARADTQYFGPGTRLTVL.

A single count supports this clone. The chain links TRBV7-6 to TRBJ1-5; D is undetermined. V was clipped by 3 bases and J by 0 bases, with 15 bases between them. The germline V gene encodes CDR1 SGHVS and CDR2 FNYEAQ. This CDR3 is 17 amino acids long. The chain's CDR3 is CASSLAPPGNSNQPQHF. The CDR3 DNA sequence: TGTGCCAGCAGCTTGGCCCCCCCGGGTAATAGCAATCAGCCCCAGCATTTT.

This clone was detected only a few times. The CDR3 region is CASSYMDSEAFF. The CDR3 coding sequence is TGTGCCAGCAGTTACATGGACAGTGAAGCTTTCTTT. The V call is TRBV6-2 or TRBV6-3, the J call TRBJ1-1; possible D gene TRBD1, 6 bases. Trimming removed 2 bases from V and 7 bases from J, with 8 bases in between. The CDR3 loop spans 12 amino acids. CDR1 and CDR2 (germline): MNHEY, SVGEGT.

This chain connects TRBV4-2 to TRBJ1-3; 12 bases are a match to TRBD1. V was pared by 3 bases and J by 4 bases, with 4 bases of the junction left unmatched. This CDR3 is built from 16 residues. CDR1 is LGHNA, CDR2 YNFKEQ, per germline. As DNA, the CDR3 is TGTGCCAGCAGCCAGGGACAGGGGGCTACGGGAAACACCATATATTTT. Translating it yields CASSQGQGATGNTIYF.

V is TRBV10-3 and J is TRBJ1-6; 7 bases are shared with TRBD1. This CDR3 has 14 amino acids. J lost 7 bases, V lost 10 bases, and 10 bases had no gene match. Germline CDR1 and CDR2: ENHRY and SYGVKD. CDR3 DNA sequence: TGTGCCACCTCCGAGGGGGCGGGGAATTCACCCCTCCACTTT. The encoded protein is CATSEGAGNSPLHF.

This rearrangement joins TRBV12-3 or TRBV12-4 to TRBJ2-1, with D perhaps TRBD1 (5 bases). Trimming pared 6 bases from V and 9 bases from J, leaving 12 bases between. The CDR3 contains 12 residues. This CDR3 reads CASSPGQGEQFF. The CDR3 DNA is TGTGCCAGCAGCCCTGGGCAGGGTGAGCAGTTCTTC.

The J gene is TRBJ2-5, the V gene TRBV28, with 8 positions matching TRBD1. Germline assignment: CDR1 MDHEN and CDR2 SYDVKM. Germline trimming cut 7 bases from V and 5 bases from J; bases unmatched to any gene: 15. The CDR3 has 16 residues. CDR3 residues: CASKSQGANLGETQYF. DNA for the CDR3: TGTGCCAGCAAGTCGCAGGGGGCGAATCTGGGGGAGACCCAGTACTTC.

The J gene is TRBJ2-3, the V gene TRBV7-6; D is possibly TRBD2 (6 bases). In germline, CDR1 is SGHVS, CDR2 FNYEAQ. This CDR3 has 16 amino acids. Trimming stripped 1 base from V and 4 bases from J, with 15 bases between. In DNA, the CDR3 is TGTGCCAGCAGCTTAGATCTGCGGGGTTCGGCAGATACGCAGTATTTT. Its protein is CASSLDLRGSADTQYF.

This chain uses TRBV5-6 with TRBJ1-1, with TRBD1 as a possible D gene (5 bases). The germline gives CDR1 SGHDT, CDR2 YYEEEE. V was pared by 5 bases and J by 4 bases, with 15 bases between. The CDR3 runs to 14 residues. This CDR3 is CASSLPGGGTEAFF. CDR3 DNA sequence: TGTGCCAGCAGTCTCCCTGGGGGGGGCACTGAAGCTTTCTTT.

Here the CDR3 reads CASSPGLTTGELFF. The CDR3 nucleotides read TGTGCCAGCAGCCCGGGACTCACCACCGGGGAGCTGTTTTTT. The rearrangement links TRBV3-1 (or the pseudogene TRBV3-2) to TRBJ2-2; TRBD2 might be the D (6 bases). The length of the CDR3 is 14 residues. The V gene's germline CDR1 is LGHDT and CDR2 YNNKEL (reference sequence). The V end was cut by 4 bases, the J end by 4 bases, with 10 bases between.

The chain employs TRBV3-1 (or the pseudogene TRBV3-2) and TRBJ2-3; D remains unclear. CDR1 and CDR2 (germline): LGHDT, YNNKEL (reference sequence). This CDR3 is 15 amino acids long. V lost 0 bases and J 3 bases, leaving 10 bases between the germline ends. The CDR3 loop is CASSQDPTPTDTQYF. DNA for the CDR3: TGTGCCAGCAGCCAAGATCCTACCCCAACAGATACGCAGTATTTT.

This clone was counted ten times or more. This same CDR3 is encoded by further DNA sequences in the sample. The CDR3 DNA reads as TGTGCCAGCAGTTACTCGGAGGGGAACACTGAAGCTTTCTTT. As protein: CASSYSEGNTEAFF. This chain uses TRBV6-6 with TRBJ1-1; D is ambiguous. The CDR3 totals 14 residues. V lost 0 bases and J 1 base, leaving 6 bases between the germline ends. CDR1 and CDR2 (germline): MNHNY, SVGAGI (reference sequence).

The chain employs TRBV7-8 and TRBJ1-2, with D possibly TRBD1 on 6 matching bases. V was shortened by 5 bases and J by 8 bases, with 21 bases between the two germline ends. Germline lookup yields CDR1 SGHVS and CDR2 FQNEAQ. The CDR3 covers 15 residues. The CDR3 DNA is TGTGCCAGCAGCCCCAGCGGGACAAGGATGAGGGGCTACACCTTC. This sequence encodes CASSPSGTRMRGYTF. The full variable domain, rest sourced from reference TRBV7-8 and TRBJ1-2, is GAGVSQSPRYKVAKRGQDVALRCDPISGHVSLFWYQQALGQGPEFLTYFQNEAQLDKSGLPSDRFFAERPEGSVSTLKIQRTQQEDSAVYLCASSPSGTRMRGYTFGSGTRLTVV.

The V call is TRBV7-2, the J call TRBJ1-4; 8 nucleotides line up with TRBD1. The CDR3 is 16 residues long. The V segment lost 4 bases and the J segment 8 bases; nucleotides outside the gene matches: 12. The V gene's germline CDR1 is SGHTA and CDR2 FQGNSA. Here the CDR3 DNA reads TGTGCCAGCAGCTCGCAGAGACAGGGGAGTGGCGAAAAACTGTTTTTT. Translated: CASSSQRQGSGEKLFF.

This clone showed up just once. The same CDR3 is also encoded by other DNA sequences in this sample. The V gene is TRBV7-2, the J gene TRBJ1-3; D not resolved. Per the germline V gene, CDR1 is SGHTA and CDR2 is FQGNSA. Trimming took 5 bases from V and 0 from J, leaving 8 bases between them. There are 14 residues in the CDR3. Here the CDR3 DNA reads TGTGCCAGCAGCCTTGGCAGCTCTGGAAACACCATATATTTT. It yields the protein CASSLGSSGNTIYF.

The CDR3 spells CASSTGTGKVHEQFF. For the CDR3, the DNA is TGTGCCAGCAGCACCGGGACAGGGAAGGTACATGAGCAGTTCTTC. This chain links TRBV6-4 with TRBJ2-1; TRBD1 matches at 9 bases. J gave up 8 bases and V 6 bases, and 11 bases lay outside the gene matches. Per germline, CDR1 MRHNA and CDR2 SNTAGT. This CDR3 is 15 amino acids long.

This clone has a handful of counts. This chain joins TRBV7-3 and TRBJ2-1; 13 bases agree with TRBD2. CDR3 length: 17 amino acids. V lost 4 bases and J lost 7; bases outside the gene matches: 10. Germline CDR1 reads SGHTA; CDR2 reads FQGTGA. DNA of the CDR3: TGTGCCAGCAGCTGGGGACTAGCGGGGCAAGGGGCAAATGAGCAGTTCTTC. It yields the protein CASSWGLAGQGANEQFF.

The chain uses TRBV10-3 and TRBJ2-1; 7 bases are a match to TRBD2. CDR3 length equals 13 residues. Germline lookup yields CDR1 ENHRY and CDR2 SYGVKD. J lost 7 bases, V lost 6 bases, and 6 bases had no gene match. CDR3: CAIRSGRENEQFF. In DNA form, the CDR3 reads TGTGCCATCAGGTCAGGGAGGGAGAATGAGCAGTTCTTC.